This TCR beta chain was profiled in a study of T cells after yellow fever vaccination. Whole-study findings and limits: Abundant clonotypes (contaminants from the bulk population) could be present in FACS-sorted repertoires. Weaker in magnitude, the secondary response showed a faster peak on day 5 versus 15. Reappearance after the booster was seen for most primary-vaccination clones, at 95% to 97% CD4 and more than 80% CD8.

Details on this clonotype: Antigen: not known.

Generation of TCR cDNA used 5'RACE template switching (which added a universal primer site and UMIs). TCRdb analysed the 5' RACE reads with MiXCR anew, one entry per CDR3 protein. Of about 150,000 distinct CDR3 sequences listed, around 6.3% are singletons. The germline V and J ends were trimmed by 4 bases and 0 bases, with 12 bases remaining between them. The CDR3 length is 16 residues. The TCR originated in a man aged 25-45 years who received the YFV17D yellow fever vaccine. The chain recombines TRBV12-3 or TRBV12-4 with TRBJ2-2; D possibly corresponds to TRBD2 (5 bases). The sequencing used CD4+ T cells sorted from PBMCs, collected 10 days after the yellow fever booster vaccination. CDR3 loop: CASSSTLAPNTGELFF. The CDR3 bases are TGTGCCAGCAGTTCCACGCTAGCACCGAACACCGGGGAGCTGTTTTTT.